Following are 27 T cell receptor beta chains from one sample sequenced in a study of CD8+CD57+ T cells in acquired aplastic anemia. CDR3 and TCR beta VDJ profiling relied on a genomic DNA template. MiXCR was run by TCRdb on the reads, yielding one entry per CDR3 protein. The sample includes about 40,000 distinct CDR3 sequences, roughly 69% of them seen just once. The patients chosen for sequencing had shown expansion of CD8+CD57+ cells (detected by flow cytometry). Source material: sorted CD4+, CD8+, or CD8+CD57+ T cells (not recorded which) from PBMCs. The source is a human donor with aplastic anemia.

The rearrangement joins TRBV7-6 to TRBJ1-1; D not resolved. The germline gives CDR1 SGHVS, CDR2 FNYEAQ. Trimming left V 1 base short and J 6 bases short, with 9 bases between. This CDR3 is 13 amino acids long. CDR3 in amino acids: CASSLVTPSEAFF. CDR3 DNA sequence: TGTGCCAGCAGCTTAGTTACCCCCTCTGAAGCTTTCTTT.

At least ten counts were recorded for this clonotype. The chain couples TRBV19 to TRBJ1-6; D unresolved. The germline V gene encodes CDR1 LNHDA and CDR2 SQIVND (reference sequence). The CDR3 has 14 amino acids. The ends were cut back, 7 bases at V and 6 bases at J, with 13 bases in the middle. In DNA form, the CDR3 reads TGTGCCAGTAAGCAGTTCCTGGGTAATTCACCCCTCCACTTT. Residues: CASKQFLGNSPLHF. The full variable domain, with the rest looked up from reference TRBV19 and TRBJ1-6, is DGGITQSPKYLFRKEGQNVTLSCEQNLNHDAMYWYRQDPGQGLRLIYYSQIVNDFQKGDIAEGYSVSREKKESFPLTVTSAQKNPTAFYLCASKQFLGNSPLHFGNGTRLTVT.

This sequence joins TRBV20-1 and TRBJ2-1; 13 nucleotides agree with TRBD2. The CDR3 covers 16 residues. Germline V gives CDR1 DFQATT, CDR2 SNEGSKA (reference sequence). V lost 0 bases to trimming and J lost 10 bases; unmatched junction nucleotides: 9. The CDR3 region has the DNA TGCAGTGCTAGAGAGCCACTAGCGGGGGGGCTGGAGGAGCAGTTCTTC. Protein product: CSAREPLAGGLEEQFF.

There are many counts of this clonotype. The rearrangement uses TRBV19 and TRBJ2-7; TRBD1 matches at 8 bases. V dropped 6 bases and J dropped 3; count of bases not matched to a gene: 4. This CDR3 has 13 amino acids. Germline lookup yields CDR1 LNHDA and CDR2 SQIVND (reference sequence). In nucleotides, the CDR3 is TGTGCCAGTAGCCGACAGGGGATCTACGAGCAGTACTTC. Encoded protein: CASSRQGIYEQYF.

The V and J genes are TRBV29-1 and TRBJ1-1; D gene uncertain. This CDR3 has 12 residues. Germline V gene sequence: CDR1 SQVTM, CDR2 ANQGSEA. V was trimmed by 5 bases and J by 1 base, leaving 8 bases between them. The CDR3 is CSVPIENTEAFF. The CDR3 DNA is TGCAGCGTTCCGATCGAGAACACTGAAGCTTTCTTT.

This chain links TRBV10-3 with TRBJ1-5; D might be TRBD1 (6 bases). V dropped 8 bases and J dropped 5 bases, with 10 bases sitting between them. CDR1 is ENHRY, CDR2 SYGVKD, per germline. The CDR3 runs 12 residues. CDR3 residues: CAIGAGDQPQHF. The CDR3 nucleotides read TGTGCCATCGGGGCAGGGGATCAGCCCCAGCATTTT.

The chain recombines TRBV15 with TRBJ2-5; 7 bases line up with TRBD2. CDR1 and CDR2 (germline): LNHNV, YYDKDF (reference sequence). The CDR3 length is 15 residues. V trimming: 0 bases; J trimming: 7 bases; junction bases outside the gene matches: 8. The CDR3 DNA sequence: TGTGCCACCAGCAGAGATCTGGGGGGGTTTGGGACCCAGTACTTC. Its protein product is CATSRDLGGFGTQYF.

In regard to this clonotype: At one of its ends the junction is not consistent with the germline gene, which may arise from a read error. The J gene is TRBJ1-5, the V gene TRBV19; no definite D call. The V gene's germline CDR1 is LNHDA and CDR2 SQIVND (reference sequence). The CDR3 extends over 11 amino acids. The CDR3 DNA reads TGTGCCAGTAGTACCACCCCCCCCCAGCATTTC. Translation: CASSTTPPQHF.

The V call is TRBV25-1, the J call TRBJ2-7; maybe TRBD1 (6 bases). Germline V gene data show CDR1 as MGHDK and CDR2 as SYGVNS. V shed 6 bases and J shed 5 bases, with 17 bases lying between them. This CDR3 has 14 amino acids. For the CDR3, the DNA is TGTGCCAGCAGCTTTCAAGCATACAGGGACGAGCAGTACTTC. Its protein is CASSFQAYRDEQYF.

This clonotype appeared a few times. This rearrangement joins TRBV24-1 to TRBJ2-5, with 9 bases that match TRBD1. The CDR3 runs to 12 residues. Germline trimming cut 11 bases from V and 5 bases from J; bases unmatched to any gene: 5. From germline, CDR1 is KGHDR and CDR2 SFDVKD. DNA for the CDR3: TGTGCCATTGGGACAGGGAGTGAGACCCAGTACTTC. It encodes CAIGTGSETQYF.

This clonotype was seen ten or more times. The CDR3 protein is CASSDVSGTYEQYF. The CDR3 nucleotides read TGCGCCAGCAGTGATGTTAGCGGTACCTACGAGCAGTACTTC. The V call is TRBV10-2, the J call TRBJ2-7; D is perhaps TRBD2 (6 bases). Deletions cut 3 bases from V and 2 bases from J, with 11 bases between. This CDR3 has 14 residues. Germline V gives CDR1 WSHSY, CDR2 SAAADI.

The J gene is TRBJ2-1, the V gene TRBV7-2; 8 nucleotides align to TRBD2. Germline V lookup: CDR1 SGHTA, CDR2 FQGNSA. Trimming removed 3 bases from V and 9 bases from J; junction bases left unmatched: 4. This CDR3 has 13 amino acids. In DNA, the CDR3 is TGTGCCAGCAGCTTTAGCGGGATTGGTGAGCAGTTCTTC. Translated: CASSFSGIGEQFF.

The rearrangement links TRBV2 to TRBJ2-5, with 7 bases that match TRBD1. Trimming at V came to 4 bases and at J to 5 bases, leaving 10 bases not matched to a gene. CDR3 length equals 15 residues. Germline V CDR1 and CDR2: SNHLY, FYNNEI. The chain's CDR3 is CASSVVQGSWETQYF. CDR3 nucleotide sequence: TGTGCCAGCAGTGTTGTACAGGGGTCCTGGGAGACCCAGTACTTC.

This chain joins TRBV6-1 and TRBJ2-7; 9 nucleotides agree with TRBD2. J lost 0 bases, V lost 3 bases, and 3 bases had no gene match. Germline V gene lookup returns CDR1 MNHNS and CDR2 SASEGT. The CDR3 extends over 15 amino acids. The CDR3 sequence is CASSEETSGSYEQYF. The CDR3 coding sequence is TGTGCCAGCAGTGAGGAGACTAGCGGCTCCTACGAGCAGTACTTC.

Note on this clonotype: At one of its ends the junction is not consistent with the germline gene, which may arise from a read error. The chain uses TRBV9 and TRBJ2-2; D is ambiguous. The length of the CDR3 is 12 residues. CDR1 and CDR2 (germline): SGDLS, YYNGEE. The DNA for the CDR3 is TGTGCCAGCAGCACCGGGCCCGGAGAGCTGTTTTTT. Amino acids: CASSTGPGELFF.

V and J are TRBV20-1 and TRBJ1-6; no reliable D call. CDR3 size: 16 residues. Between the trimmed V and J ends, which lost 6 bases and 9 bases, there was a span of 24 bases. The germline CDR1 and CDR2 sequences are DFQATT and SNEGSKA (reference sequence). Here the CDR3 DNA reads TGCAGTGCCAGCAGCGTAGTGGACTCACCGATTTCACCCCTCCACTTT. Its translation: CSASSVVDSPISPLHF.

J is TRBJ1-1 and V is TRBV11-1; D is possibly TRBD1 (6 bases). The V gene lost 3 bases and the J gene lost 4 bases, with 21 bases spanning the gap. The CDR3 is made up of 17 amino acids. The germline V gene has CDR1 SGHAT and CDR2 FQDESV (reference sequence). The CDR3 protein is CASSFYRDQGYGTEAFF. The CDR3 nucleotides are TGTGCCAGCAGCTTCTACCGCGACCAGGGGTACGGCACTGAAGCTTTCTTT.

This clonotype was picked up many times. This rearrangement joins TRBV20-1 to TRBJ2-7; D may be TRBD1 (6 bases). V dropped 0 bases and J dropped 3 bases, with 15 bases sitting between them. The CDR3 consists of 15 residues. Germline CDR1 and CDR2: DFQATT and SNEGSKA (reference sequence). In DNA, the CDR3 is TGCAGTGCTAGAGATCTCACAGGGACGGTCTACGAGCAGTACTTC. Its protein product is CSARDLTGTVYEQYF.

This chain joins TRBV19 and TRBJ1-5, with D possibly TRBD1 on 6 matching bases. Trimming removed 5 bases from V and 5 bases from J, with 10 bases in between. The CDR3 totals 13 residues. Germline values: CDR1 LNHDA, CDR2 SQIVND (reference sequence). The CDR3 here is CASSAWTDQPQHF. The CDR3 DNA follows: TGTGCCAGTAGTGCCTGGACAGATCAGCCCCAGCATTTT.

The table lists this clonotype with many counts. This chain links TRBV19 with TRBJ1-1; 9 bases are a match to TRBD1. CDR1 and CDR2 (germline): LNHDA, SQIVND (reference sequence). The CDR3 contains 16 residues. Trimming cost V 7 bases and J 5 bases; bases outside gene matches: 14. The CDR3 DNA follows: TGTGCCAGTAACCACAGTCCCGGGACAGGGAAGACTGAAGCTTTCTTT. It encodes CASNHSPGTGKTEAFF.

The chain is built from TRBV19 and TRBJ1-1; D not resolved. V was clipped by 7 bases and J by 2 bases, with 8 bases between them. The CDR3 loop spans 12 amino acids. The V gene's germline CDR1 is LNHDA and CDR2 SQIVND (reference sequence). The CDR3 DNA is TGTGCCAGTACCAGTATTAACACTGAAGCTTTCTTT. This sequence encodes CASTSINTEAFF.

The chain combines TRBV19 with TRBJ1-5; no firm D call. Germline CDR1 LNHDA, CDR2 SQIVND (reference sequence). This CDR3 comprises 12 residues. The V gene lost 1 base and the J gene lost 5 bases, with 3 bases spanning the gap. The CDR3: CASSIGDQPQHF. The CDR3 DNA follows: TGTGCCAGTAGTATAGGGGATCAGCCCCAGCATTTT. Looking up the rest from reference TRBV19 and TRBJ1-5 gives the full variable domain: DGGITQSPKYLFRKEGQNVTLSCEQNLNHDAMYWYRQDPGQGLRLIYYSQIVNDFQKGDIAEGYSVSREKKESFPLTVTSAQKNPTAFYLCASSIGDQPQHFGDGTRLSIL.

J is TRBJ2-3 and V is TRBV10-2; 7 bases are shared with TRBD2. Germline V gene data show CDR1 as WSHSY and CDR2 as SAAADI. This CDR3 spans 13 amino acids. With 7 bases clipped from V and 3 bases from J, the junction kept 4 bases outside the gene matches. The CDR3 nucleotides are TGCGCCAGCATAGGACTAGAGACAGATACGCAGTATTTT. It yields the protein CASIGLETDTQYF.

In regard to this clonotype: The conserved final phenylalanine or tryptophan is absent from the CDR3, which likely points to a read error. The rearrangement joins TRBV28 to TRBJ2-7; the D is unclear. Germline values: CDR1 MDHEN, CDR2 SYDVKM. V lost 6 bases and J 3 bases, leaving 9 bases between the germline ends. The CDR3 length is 12 residues. The CDR3 sequence is CASSRLGYEQYS. The CDR3 nucleotides are TGTGCCAGCAGCCGCCTGGGCTACGAGCAGTACTCC.

This clonotype turned up a few times. The chain has TRBV5-4 and TRBJ2-6; D uncertain. There are 17 residues in the CDR3. In germline, CDR1 is SGHNT, CDR2 YYREEE (reference sequence). V was clipped by 2 bases and J by 2 bases, with 14 bases between them. CDR3 in amino acids: CASSFQTAPTGANVLTF. In DNA, the CDR3 is TGTGCCAGCAGCTTTCAGACTGCCCCTACTGGGGCCAACGTCCTGACTTTC.

The sample holds a few counts of this clonotype. This chain uses TRBV11-1 with TRBJ2-7; the match to TRBD1 covers 10 bases. CDR3 length equals 16 residues. Germline V gene data show CDR1 as SGHAT and CDR2 as FQDESV (reference sequence). Losses at the gene ends were 1 base for V and 1 base for J; bases not matched to a gene: 4. The CDR3 sequence: CASSLGGTGESYEQYF. The CDR3 nucleotides are TGTGCCAGCAGCTTAGGAGGGACAGGGGAGTCCTACGAGCAGTACTTC.

This clonotype was seen more than once but under ten times. This chain uses TRBV10-3 with TRBJ1-2; 8 positions agree with TRBD1. The CDR3 is 14 amino acids. The V and J ends lost 9 bases and 3 bases, in that order; junction bases with no gene match: 9. In germline, CDR1 is ENHRY, CDR2 SYGVKD. The CDR3 protein is CAIKGQGADYGYTF. The CDR3 bases are TGTGCCATAAAGGGTCAGGGGGCGGACTATGGCTACACCTTC.